The clone carrying this T cell receptor (beta chain) was seen a single time. All trial patients relapsed after autologous stem cell transplantation. Measured with immunoSEQ multiplex PCR; TCRdb has only the in-frame clones, and not every one. The sample yields about 58,000 clones, 80% to 95% seen once. The data were obtained in a study of PD-1 blockade in classical Hodgkin lymphoma. Trimming removed 3 bases at V and 7 bases at J, with 20 bases between. CDR1 and CDR2 (germline): SGDLS, YYNGEE. The CDR3 runs 15 residues. This sequence originates from a human donor with classical Hodgkin lymphoma. The specimen was peripheral blood mononuclear cells (PBMCs), collected before the second cycle of nivolumab. The rearrangement joins TRBV9 to TRBJ2-7; the D is unclear. CDR3 protein: CASSGSPSKGREQYF. In DNA, the CDR3 is TGTGCCAGCAGCGGTAGTCCCTCGAAAGGGCGGGAGCAGTACTTC.